This T cell receptor beta chain was documented in a study of cytomegalovirus exposure and HLA in healthy donors. This clone came up a few times. What it recognizes is unknown. Both 60 Vbeta primers and 13 Jbeta primers went into the PCR. Method: immunoSEQ multiplex PCR; TCRdb's copy keeps in-frame clones and lacks some. The data show about 120,000 clones, approximately 71% seen once. Overall study findings and caveats: Upon later analysis, HLA-associated TCR beta chains proved more clonally expanded than other, equally common chains.

This CDR3 has 20 residues. When sampled, the donors appeared nominally healthy, though they likely had unrecorded immune exposures. This rearrangement joins TRBV12-2 to TRBJ2-2; TRBD2, the table's D call, lacks a check against the DNA. TRBV12-2 is a known pseudogene. The clonotype comes from a woman aged 45-60 years in good health and CMV-seronegative. Sequenced input: PBMCs. The CDR3 protein is CASRPHSERLARKDTGELFF. The CDR3 DNA follows: TGTGCAAGTCGCCCGCATAGCGAGAGACTCGCTCGAAAAGACACCGGGGAGCTGTTTTTT.